Following are 5 T cell receptor beta chains from one sample sequenced in a study of identical twins. One entry per CDR3 protein, called by TCRdb with MiXCR from the 5' RACE reads. This table has more than 200,000 distinct CDR3 sequences, around an eighth appearing once. The sample taken for sequencing was memory (CD45RO+) T cells sorted from blood. These receptors originate from a woman aged 18-29 years in good health.

The J gene is TRBJ1-4, the V gene TRBV29-1, with a possible D match to TRBD1 (5 bases). The germline CDR1 and CDR2 sequences are SQVTM and ANQGSEA. Between the trimmed V and J ends, which lost 3 bases and 6 bases, there was a span of 11 bases. CDR3 length: 13 residues. The CDR3 is CSVDEVGDEKLFF. The CDR3, as DNA: TGCAGCGTTGATGAGGTGGGGGATGAAAAACTGTTTTTT.

This clonotype turned up a few times. The rearrangement uses TRBV2 and TRBJ2-1, with D possibly being TRBD2 (6 bases). V lost 8 bases and J lost 6, with 14 bases in between. The CDR3 runs 13 residues. Germline V lookup: CDR1 SNHLY, CDR2 FYNNEI. The CDR3 nucleotides read TGTGCCAGCCTACGGGAGACTGGCAATGAGCAGTTCTTC. It codes for CASLRETGNEQFF.

The rearrangement uses TRBV20-1 and TRBJ2-7; the D gene is possibly TRBD1 (5 bases). The germline V gene has CDR1 DFQATT and CDR2 SNEGSKA (reference sequence). Trimming took 5 bases from V and 2 from J, leaving 16 bases between them. This CDR3 spans 14 amino acids. The CDR3 reads CSAFQQEYPYEQYF. CDR3 DNA: TGCAGTGCTTTCCAACAGGAATACCCCTACGAGCAGTACTTC.

This clonotype was seen only a few times. CDR3 amino acids: CASSLPAGLSYNEQFF. The CDR3 bases are TGTGCCAGCAGCTTACCAGCGGGGCTCTCCTACAATGAGCAGTTCTTC. The gene calls are TRBV11-2 and TRBJ2-1; 7 nucleotides line up with TRBD2. CDR3 length: 16 residues. The V gene's germline CDR1 is SGHAT and CDR2 FQNNGV. V was pared by 2 bases and J by 0 bases, with 4 bases of the junction left unmatched.

The sample holds many counts of this clonotype. This chain uses TRBV18 with TRBJ2-3; TRBD2 might be the D (6 bases). The CDR3 extends over 18 amino acids. V was cut by 3 bases and J by 6 bases, with 25 bases left in between. In germline, CDR1 is KGHSH, CDR2 LQKENI. The chain's CDR3 is CASSPPRGSGPEADTQYF. CDR3 DNA sequence: TGTGCCAGCTCACCCCCGCGGGGCTCGGGGCCTGAGGCGGATACGCAGTATTTT.